Listed here is a single TCR beta chain. The antigen it binds to is not known. One base away there is no much larger clone; base qualities are not given. Trimming costs V 5 bases and J 7 bases, and their ends lie 12 bases apart. The CDR3 goes from the cysteine to the phenylalanine over 13 residues. Only CDR3 DNA remains: 39 bases, in frame from the first base. The germline V gene (reference sequence) sets CDR1 to LNHDA and CDR2 to SQIVND. Libraries were prepared through the immunoSEQ multiplex PCR assay. For the multiplex PCR, a mixture combining 60 forward primers for TCR Vbeta segments and 13 reverse primers for TCR Jbeta segments was used. A multiplex PCR assay on genomic DNA amplified the CDR3 region of rearranged TCR beta genes. The Illumina HiSeq System was used to sequence the amplified TCR beta libraries as 87-base-pair reads. In the original analysis: A later analysis counted tens of millions of unique TCR beta chains across the roughly 700 repertoires, and roughly 10 million of these chains were shared by at least two donors. Raw reads were error-corrected and collapsed into unique sequences by a nearest-neighbor algorithm in which closely related sequences were merged to remove PCR and sequencing errors. Alignment of CDR3 sequences to IMGT reference sequences was used to assign V, D and J gene segments. For a sequence to be retained, a match of at least six nucleotides was required to both a V gene segment and a J gene segment. A rearrangement counted as productive if the CDR3 had no stop codons and remained in frame with V and J, and every other rearrangement counted as non-productive. CDR3 was defined according to IMGT convention as the region running from the second conserved V-encoded cysteine to the conserved J-encoded phenylalanine. Sequences without an unambiguous match to a single V gene segment were excluded from the earlier analysis of about 640 of the donors. An earlier analysis of 587 of the donors classified V segments as functional when productive rearrangements were above 56.7% and as segregating when the standard deviation between donors was above 5%. A statistical classification framework was built for diagnosing cytomegalovirus status from the catalog of TCR beta chain sequences. In a later analysis, TCR nucleotide sequences were compared against IMGT/GENE-DB human TR gene sequences so that V and J genes could be assigned. A later analysis assigned CDR3 sequences and most-parsimonious VDJ recombination scenarios with the TCRdist pipeline. In a later analysis, every TCR beta chain was defined by the combination of its CDR3 amino acid sequence and its V-gene family, and reads without a unique V-gene family were dropped. A later analysis removed 592 highly shared, low-generation-probability nucleotide sequences to deal with suspected cross-contamination and a sequencing artifact. In a later analysis, a clonal expansion index for each public chain was calculated from normalized within-repertoire ranks of inferred template counts. A later analysis computed generation probabilities with a VDJ recombination model fitted to out-of-frame rearrangements, and checked the results against IGoR. In a later analysis, TCR-TCR, TCR-HLA and TCR-CMV co-occurrence was scored with hypergeometric tests, and a repertoire-size bias correction was applied to TCR pairs. False discovery rates were estimated in a later analysis by permuting HLA or CMV assignments 20 times. In a later analysis, co-occurring TCRs were grouped with DBSCAN, and TCRdist sequence similarity was added when clustering was performed within HLA-allele-positive subsets. For co-occurrence clustering, repertoires with fewer than 30,000 or more than 120,000 public chains were excluded, along with 4 to 6 repertoires with anomalous nucleotide sharing. The source is immuneACCESS, and TCRdb retained only in-frame sequences with V and J called. Part of the clones is not carried over; for the studies checked, unresolved V genes explain less than half of this, and the remainder is unexplained. V and J calls and clone size follow that table, whereas D and trimming were derived from the DNA. A total of roughly 140,000 clones appear in this sample, 70% to 85% of them only once. About 3.8% of the sample goes to the ten largest clones.

The cohort was made up of approximately 700 healthy bone marrow donors. At the time of sampling, all cohort members were nominally healthy, though unrecorded immune exposures were likely present. The donor tested CMV seropositive and was one of the 289 seropositive cohort members. Each donor provided a peripheral blood sample, and peripheral blood mononuclear cells were used for TCR beta sequencing. Genomic DNA extraction from the blood cell samples was performed with the Qiagen DNeasy Blood Extraction Kit. This record comes from a study of cytomegalovirus exposure and HLA in healthy donors (dated 2017 in TCRdb). General notes on the study: An earlier analysis of several hundred of the donors reported 276 Gb of sequence data and approximately 120 million unique TCR beta sequences obtained from approximately 180 million T cells. Roughly 320 gigabases of sequencing data and 75 million to 85 million unique TCR sequences made up an early release that covered roughly 670 HLA-typed donors. Of the roughly 400 genotyped donors, 75% to 85% were placed in the genetic ancestry cluster associated with self-reported Caucasian donors. The study aimed to test whether cataloging public T cell receptors could reveal signatures of past pathogen exposure. The study profiled the T cell repertoires of 550 to 700 subjects by immunosequencing and related them to cytomegalovirus serostatus. A separate validation cohort of roughly 120 different subjects was used in addition to the roughly 640-subject first cohort. To predict cytomegalovirus infection status, the study brought together high-throughput TCR immunosequencing, statistical association of individual TCRs with disease status, and machine learning. In a later analysis, previously published TCR beta repertoires from roughly 710 donors were re-analyzed and high-resolution HLA genotyping was added so that TCR occurrence patterns could be studied. The later analysis used no new phenotypic data to find candidate immune exposures, relying instead on TCR beta sequences and their occurrence across donors. An earlier analysis of approximately 580 of the donors used high-throughput TCR beta sequencing to judge whether each TCR beta V gene segment behaved as functional or pseudogenic. Donor age, sex, ethnicity and CMV serostatus were compiled alongside the repertoire data. In a later genetic analysis, genome-wide SNP genotypes for about three fifths of the roughly 670 donors were used, and that subset was treated as a discovery cohort. All discovery cohort repertoires had been generated on a single sequencing platform. HLA typing covered class I and class II loci at four-digit resolution. Typing coverage differed by locus: A, B, C, DRB1 and DQB1 were typed in roughly 620-630 donors, DQA1 in approximately 520, DPA1 in around 610, and DPB1 in just under 490. Several DR-DQ haplotypes were handled as single units for association and clustering, since linkage in the cohort was strong. Among some 410 genotyped donors of the cohort, an average of around 220,000 unique TCR beta nucleotide sequences was sequenced per donor, of which about 18% were non-productive.

Points the paper makes about the study in general: According to a later analysis, TCR association rates differed among HLA loci, with DRB1 alleles showing the most associated TCRs and HLA-C alleles showing the fewest. An earlier analysis of approximately 590 of the donors showed that most TCR beta V segments appeared in productive rearrangements either about 87% or about 30% of the time, which broadly matched IMGT annotations. A later genetic analysis reported fewer N-insertions in productive TCRs among donors in an Asian-associated ancestry cluster than the roughly 700-donor mean. V-gene and J-gene trimming of TCR beta chains was associated with a missense DCLRE1C variant in a later genetic analysis, and the association was replicated in an independent cohort. According to a later analysis, parvovirus B19, influenza, CMV and Epstein-Barr virus appeared linked to several top co-occurrence clusters. Only TCR beta chains were sequenced in this cohort, and the absence of alpha or paired-chain data limited detectable features. For the cohort, immune exposure information was limited to CMV serostatus. At a false discovery rate of 0.05, a later analysis linked 16,951 TCR beta sequences to specific HLA alleles. Because counts were too low, about 18 rarely observed V segments, including chromosome 9 orphons, were excluded from the earlier analysis of under 650 of the donors. Strong co-occurrence of HLA alleles, especially DR and DQ, made assigning TCR associations to individual alleles difficult. Because HLA typing was unavailable for some donors at each locus, only the typed subset was used in association tests. Across donors, most TCR sequences were observed very rarely, whereas some public TCRs were present in many individuals. The study gave a list of about 160 TCR beta chains associated with cytomegalovirus. Correlated functional status among segregating V segments might reflect linkage disequilibrium, but an unknown experimental factor could not be ruled out. Roughly uniform sequencing depth across donors was assumed in presence/absence analyses, although this assumption may not hold. A group of highly shared sequence variants was considered likely to be a technical artifact of the sequencing pipeline. Some IMGT-functional V segments, including TRBV6-2 and TRBV6-3, could not be distinguished by the 87-base-pair reads and were therefore excluded. The authors suggested that the approach could potentially be generalized to other disease states and immunological phenotypes. A later analysis found that most CMV-associated TCR beta chains appeared HLA-restricted, with HLA associations seemingly driven largely by CMV exposure. A further reported finding was that TCR beta sequences accurately predicted the HLA-A and HLA-B alleles for most subjects in the first cohort. In a later analysis, HLA-associated TCR beta chains showed more clonal expansion and lower generation probabilities than non-associated chains that were equally common. In vitro tests confirmed that three of the cytomegalovirus-associated TCR beta chains recognize cytomegalovirus antigens. The classifier was reported to diagnose cytomegalovirus status with high specificity and sensitivity in both the original cohort and the validation cohort.

The chain was built from TRBV19 and TRBJ1-5; matching of 6 bases hints at TRBD1 as the D gene. What was sequenced was PBMCs. The TCR originated in a man between 35 and 55 years old in good health and CMV-seropositive. CDR3 reads: CASSPGGRQPQHF. The DNA is as follows: TGTGCCAGTAGTCCGGGGGGCCGGCAGCCCCAGCATTTT.